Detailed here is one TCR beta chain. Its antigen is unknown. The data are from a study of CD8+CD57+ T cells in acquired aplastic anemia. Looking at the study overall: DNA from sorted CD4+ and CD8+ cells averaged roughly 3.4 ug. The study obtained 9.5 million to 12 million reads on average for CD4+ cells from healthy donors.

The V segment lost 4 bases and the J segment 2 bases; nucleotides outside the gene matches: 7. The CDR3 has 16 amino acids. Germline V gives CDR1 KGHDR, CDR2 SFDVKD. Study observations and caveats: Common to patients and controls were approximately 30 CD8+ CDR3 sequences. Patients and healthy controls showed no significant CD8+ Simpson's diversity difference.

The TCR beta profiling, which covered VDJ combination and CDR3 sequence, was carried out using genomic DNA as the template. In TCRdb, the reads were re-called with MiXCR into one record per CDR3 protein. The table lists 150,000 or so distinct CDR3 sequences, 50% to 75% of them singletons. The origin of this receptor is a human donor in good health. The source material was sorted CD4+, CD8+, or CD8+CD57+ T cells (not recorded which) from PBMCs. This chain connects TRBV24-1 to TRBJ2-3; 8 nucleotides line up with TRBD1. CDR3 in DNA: TGTGCCACCAGTGACCGCAGGGGGCGCCCCACAGATACGCAGTATTTT. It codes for CATSDRRGRPTDTQYF.